This T cell receptor (beta chain) appears in the sequencing data of a study of shared clonotypes between healthy human individuals. This CDR3 contains 15 residues. Per the germline V gene, CDR1 is SGHRS and CDR2 is YFSETQ. V dropped 7 bases and J dropped 4 bases, with 20 bases sitting between them. Using immunoSEQ multiplex PCR, the repertoire was profiled, and TCRdb retains in-frame clones only, with some absent. The repertoire holds fewer than 850,000 clones, with 90% as singletons. Sequencing was carried out using memory CD8+ T cells from PBMCs. Subset indicated: CD45RO+ cells pooled with CCR7-negative TemRA cells. This TCR was sampled from a man aged 18 to 29 in good health. Some clones in this sample may be carry-over from other donors' samples. The V call is TRBV5-1, the J call TRBJ2-5; a possible D gene is TRBD1 (5 bases). The CDR3 DNA is TGCGCCAGCTCGGAATGGCAGGGATTAAGAGAGACCCAGTACTTC. Encoded protein: CASSEWQGLRETQYF.